The 29 T cell receptor beta chains listed next were all sequenced from one sample in a study of T cells in localized non-small cell lung cancer. Profiled with immunoSEQ multiplex PCR; TCRdb holds only in-frame clones, not every one. Of tens of thousands of clones listed, approximately 87% are singletons. Specimen: peripheral blood, collected before any cancer treatment. These receptors originate from a woman aged 40-75 years with stage I lung adenocarcinoma.

The J gene is TRBJ2-1, the V gene TRBV28; 10 nucleotides align to TRBD2. Germline-derived CDR1 and CDR2 are MDHEN and SYDVKM. V trimming: 6 bases; J trimming: 10 bases; junction bases outside the gene matches: 9. CDR3 length: 14 amino acids. CDR3 sequence: CASSTLAGENEQFF. CDR3 nucleotide sequence: TGTGCCAGCAGCACCCTAGCGGGAGAGAACGAGCAGTTCTTC.

The rearrangement joins TRBV7-9 to TRBJ2-7; maybe TRBD2 (6 bases). Germline CDR1 reads SEHNR; CDR2 reads FQNEAQ (reference sequence). V was pared by 7 bases and J by 6 bases, with 16 bases between. CDR3 length equals 13 residues. In DNA form, the CDR3 reads TGTGCCAGCAACTTTCAAACCGGGGGCGAGCAGTACTTC. It codes for CASNFQTGGEQYF. The whole variable domain, remainder taken from reference TRBV7-9 and TRBJ2-7, is DTGVSQNPRHKITKRGQNVTFRCDPISEHNRLYWYRQTLGQGPEFLTYFQNEAQLEKSRLLSDRFSAERPKGSFSTLEIQRTEQGDSAMYLCASNFQTGGEQYFGPGTRLTVT.

The chain combines TRBV28 with TRBJ2-7; weak D call: TRBD1 (5 bases). The V and J ends lost 4 bases and 0 bases respectively, with 13 bases between them. The CDR3 sequence is 15 residues long. The germline V gene encodes CDR1 MDHEN and CDR2 SYDVKM. In DNA, the CDR3 is TGTGCCAGCAGTTGGTCACAGGCCTTCTCCTACGAGCAGTACTTC. Translating it yields CASSWSQAFSYEQYF.

Only a few counts were recorded for this clone. The chain has TRBV6-1 and TRBJ1-1; no firm D call. Trimming stripped 4 bases from V and 5 bases from J, with 8 bases between. From germline, CDR1 is MNHNS and CDR2 SASEGT. The CDR3 totals 12 residues. DNA for the CDR3: TGTGCCAGCAGTGTCGGAGGGACTGAAGCTTTCTTT. Its protein product is CASSVGGTEAFF.

The chain joins TRBV15 to TRBJ1-1; D is possibly TRBD1 (5 bases). The CDR3 covers 15 residues. V lost 0 bases and J 0 bases, leaving 8 bases between the germline ends. CDR1 is LNHNV, CDR2 YYDKDF, per germline (reference sequence). CDR3 loop: CATSRDGGVNTEAFF. The CDR3 bases are TGTGCCACCAGCAGAGATGGGGGGGTGAACACTGAAGCTTTCTTT.

This sequence joins TRBV7-2 and TRBJ1-3; 9 positions match TRBD1. Trimming removed 5 bases from V and 3 bases from J; junction bases left unmatched: 5. Germline values: CDR1 SGHTA, CDR2 FQGNSA. This CDR3 has 15 amino acids. This CDR3 is CASSRQGVYGNTIYF. CDR3 bases: TGTGCCAGCAGCAGACAGGGGGTGTATGGAAACACCATATATTTT.

The chain's CDR3 is CASSQGQGAGEQYF. In DNA form, the CDR3 reads TGTGCCAGCAGCCAGGGACAGGGGGCCGGAGAGCAGTACTTC. The genes are TRBV7-3 and TRBJ2-5, with 12 nucleotides matching TRBD1. The ends lost 5 bases at V and 11 bases at J; junction bases unmatched: 9. Germline V CDR1 and CDR2: SGHTA, FQGTGA. This CDR3 is 14 amino acids long. Variable domain in full (rest from reference TRBV7-3 and TRBJ2-5): GAGVSQTPSNKVTEKGKYVELRCDPISGHTALYWYRQSLGQGPEFLIYFQGTGAADDSGLPNDRFFAVRPEGSVSTLKIQRTERGDSAVYLCASSQGQGAGEQYFGPGTRLLVL.

V usage is TRBV30 and J usage is TRBJ2-1; the D call may be TRBD1 or TRBD2 (6 bases each). Germline values: CDR1 GTSNPN, CDR2 SVGIG (reference sequence). Trimming left V 7 bases short and J 0 bases short, with 13 bases between. The length of the CDR3 is 14 residues. For the CDR3, the DNA is TGTGCCTTTATGGGGGGCAGCTCCTACAATGAGCAGTTCTTC. As protein: CAFMGGSSYNEQFF. Full variable domain (remainder filled in from reference TRBV30 and TRBJ2-1): SQTIHQWPATLVQPVGSPLSLECTVEGTSNPNLYWYRQAAGRGLQLLFYSVGIGQISSEVPQNLSASRPQDRQFILSSKKLLLSDSGFYLCAFMGGSSYNEQFFGPGTRLTVL.

The chain carries TRBV29-1 and TRBJ2-7; no clear D. V lost 6 bases to trimming and J lost 3 bases, with 9 bases between them. The CDR3 extends over 11 amino acids. The germline CDR1 and CDR2 sequences are SQVTM and ANQGSEA. The CDR3, as DNA: TGCAGCGTCTCTGAAAACTACGAGCAGTACTTC. It codes for CSVSENYEQYF.

This rearrangement joins TRBV28 to TRBJ1-4; 9 positions match TRBD1. CDR3 length: 15 amino acids. Per germline, CDR1 MDHEN and CDR2 SYDVKM. With V trimmed by 2 bases and J by 6 bases, 4 bases remained unmatched. The CDR3 here is CASSLGGQGYEKLFF. CDR3 nucleotides: TGTGCCAGCAGTTTAGGGGGACAGGGATATGAAAAACTGTTTTTT.

The chain employs TRBV9 and TRBJ1-5; D is unclear. This CDR3 has 13 amino acids. Germline V gene sequence: CDR1 SGDLS, CDR2 YYNGEE. Trimming stripped 2 bases from V and 3 bases from J, with 6 bases between. The DNA of the CDR3 is TGTGCCAGCAGCGTTAACGACAATCAGCCCCAGCATTTT. It encodes CASSVNDNQPQHF.

The chain combines TRBV9 with TRBJ2-7; no definite D call. Trimming pared 4 bases from V and 5 bases from J, leaving 19 bases between. Looked up from germline, CDR1 is SGDLS and CDR2 is YYNGEE. This CDR3 spans 15 amino acids. Here the CDR3 reads CASSPGQTLGHEQYF. The CDR3 bases are TGTGCCAGCAGCCCGGGCCAAACCCTCGGCCACGAGCAGTACTTC.

The chain recombines TRBV9 with TRBJ1-4, with a weak D call TRBD1 (5 bases). The CDR3 extends over 16 amino acids. Between the trimmed V and J ends, which lost 0 bases and 1 base, there was a span of 10 bases. Germline V gene sequence: CDR1 SGDLS, CDR2 YYNGEE. The CDR3 DNA follows: TGTGCCAGCAGCGTAGGGGGGGAAGGAACTAATGAAAAACTGTTTTTT. This translates into CASSVGGEGTNEKLFF. The full variable domain, rest sourced from reference TRBV9 and TRBJ1-4, is DSGVTQTPKHLITATGQRVTLRCSPRSGDLSVYWYQQSLDQGLQFLIQYYNGEERAKGNILERFSAQQFPDLHSELNLSSLELGDSALYFCASSVGGEGTNEKLFFGSGTQLSVL.

The chain links TRBV5-4 to TRBJ2-5, with D perhaps TRBD1 or TRBD2 (6 bases each). Germline-derived CDR1 and CDR2 are SGHNT and YYREEE (reference sequence). V was trimmed by 2 bases and J by 3 bases, leaving 11 bases between them. This CDR3 has 14 amino acids. CDR3 DNA: TGTGCCAGCAGCTTTCTCGGGGGCGAAGAGACCCAGTACTTC. Translating gives CASSFLGGEETQYF.

This chain connects TRBV6-6 to TRBJ1-1, with D possibly TRBD1 on 5 matching bases. CDR1 and CDR2 from the germline V gene are MNHNY and SVGAGI (reference sequence). This CDR3 region has 15 residues. V was clipped by 7 bases and J by 3 bases, with 18 bases between them. Here the CDR3 DNA reads TGTGCCAGCACCTCACTCATACGAGGGGACACTGAAGCTTTCTTT. It is translated as CASTSLIRGDTEAFF.

In its sample, this clone was seen once. The chain couples TRBV6-1 to TRBJ1-2; a possible D gene is TRBD1 (5 bases). The CDR3 sequence is 15 residues long. Trimming took off 0 bases at V and 4 bases at J, with 12 bases between the two ends. Germline CDR1 is MNHNS and CDR2 is SASEGT. CDR3: CASSEAYRPGYGYTF. DNA for the CDR3: TGTGCCAGCAGTGAAGCGTACAGGCCAGGCTATGGCTACACCTTC.

The chain employs TRBV7-2 and TRBJ2-2, with a weak D call TRBD2 (5 bases). From germline, CDR1 is SGHTA and CDR2 FQGNSA. Trimming left V 4 bases short and J 5 bases short, with 14 bases between. This CDR3 region has 15 residues. The CDR3 nucleotides read TGTGCCAGCAGCTCGCACAGCGGTCGGACCGGGGAGCTGTTTTTT. The encoded protein is CASSSHSGRTGELFF. Together with reference TRBV7-2 and TRBJ2-2, the CDR3 gives the full variable domain: GAGVSQSPSNKVTEKGKDVELRCDPISGHTALYWYRQSLGQGLEFLIYFQGNSAPDKSGLPSDRFSAERTGGSVSTLTIQRTQQEDSAVYLCASSSHSGRTGELFFGEGSRLTVL.

The rearrangement joins TRBV6-1 to TRBJ1-2; the D is unclear. The germline CDR1 and CDR2 sequences are MNHNS and SASEGT. The CDR3 contains 12 residues. Between the trimmed V and J ends, which lost 5 bases and 6 bases, there was a span of 10 bases. CDR3 bases: TGTGCCAGCAGTTGGACCGCGGATGGCTACACCTTC. The encoded protein is CASSWTADGYTF.

There are a few counts of this clone. The V and J genes are TRBV2 and TRBJ1-1, with D unclear. The germline V and J ends were trimmed by 5 bases and 0 bases, with 16 bases remaining between them. Per germline, CDR1 SNHLY and CDR2 FYNNEI. This CDR3 spans 16 amino acids. The CDR3 reads CASSPNAEAMNTEAFF. The CDR3 coding sequence is TGTGCCAGCAGTCCAAACGCGGAGGCTATGAACACTGAAGCTTTCTTT.

The J gene is TRBJ2-7, the V gene TRBV18; D is tentatively TRBD1 or TRBD2 (5 bases each). This CDR3 spans 17 amino acids. Germline values: CDR1 KGHSH, CDR2 LQKENI. With 1 base removed from V and 4 bases from J, the gap between germline ends came to 20 bases. The CDR3 loop is CASSPLLRDGELYEQYF. CDR3 coding DNA: TGTGCCAGCTCACCACTCCTCCGGGACGGGGAGTTGTACGAGCAGTACTTC.

CDR3 DNA: TGTGCCAGCTCACCACCAAAACTTCCGGGACAGGGGAACACTGAAGCTTTCTTT. Translation gives CASSPPKLPGQGNTEAFF. The rearrangement uses TRBV18 and TRBJ1-1; 9 bases are shared with TRBD1. Germline loops: CDR1 KGHSH, CDR2 LQKENI. Losses at the gene ends were 0 bases for V and 1 base for J; bases not matched to a gene: 9. This CDR3 comprises 18 residues.

V usage is TRBV7-2 and J usage is TRBJ2-3, with unresolved D. CDR1 is SGHTA and CDR2 is FQGNSA in the germline V gene. CDR3 length: 15 amino acids. Deletions cut 3 bases from V and 0 bases from J, with 10 bases between. The CDR3 sequence: CASSLTLVSTDTQYF. The CDR3 nucleotides are TGTGCCAGCAGCTTGACTCTAGTCAGCACAGATACGCAGTATTTT.

The J gene is TRBJ1-5, the V gene TRBV30; D gene uncertain. This CDR3 comprises 13 residues. Deletions cut 2 bases from V and 3 bases from J, with 8 bases between. Per germline, CDR1 GTSNPN and CDR2 SVGIG (reference sequence). CDR3 sequence (DNA): TGTGCCTGGAGTATGGGTCACAATCAGCCCCAGCATTTT. It yields the protein CAWSMGHNQPQHF.

J is TRBJ1-2 and V is TRBV6-5; D unresolved. CDR1 is MNHEY, CDR2 SVGAGI, per germline. Deletions cut 7 bases from V and 3 bases from J, with 15 bases between. The CDR3 covers 14 residues. The DNA for the CDR3 is TGTGCCAGCAACGCAGGCGCGTGGGACTATGGCTACACCTTC. It codes for CASNAGAWDYGYTF.

The CDR3 region is CASYRGQGETQYF. DNA for the CDR3: TGTGCCAGCTATAGGGGCCAGGGAGAGACCCAGTACTTC. This chain links TRBV6-1 with TRBJ2-5; weak D call: TRBD1 (5 bases). The CDR3 is made up of 13 amino acids. Germline V gene data show CDR1 as MNHNS and CDR2 as SASEGT. With 8 bases removed from V and 4 bases from J, the gap between germline ends came to 14 bases.

As for this clone: Other DNA sequences in this specimen translate into the identical CDR3. The chain has TRBV7-9 and TRBJ2-1; the D gene is possibly TRBD2 (5 bases). Deletions cut 5 bases from V and 0 bases from J, with 11 bases between. Germline V gives CDR1 SEHNR, CDR2 FQNEAQ (reference sequence). The CDR3 sequence is 15 residues long. The CDR3 spells CASSPRGSSYNEQFF. As DNA, the CDR3 is TGTGCCAGCAGCCCCCGGGGAAGCTCCTACAATGAGCAGTTCTTC. Full variable domain (rest looked up from reference TRBV7-9 and TRBJ2-1): DTGVSQNPRHKITKRGQNVTFRCDPISEHNRLYWYRQTLGQGPEFLTYFQNEAQLEKSRLLSDRFSAERPKGSFSTLEIQRTEQGDSAMYLCASSPRGSSYNEQFFGPGTRLTVL.

The chain employs TRBV30 and TRBJ1-2; 7 bases fit TRBD1. Germline CDR1 and CDR2: GTSNPN and SVGIG (reference sequence). This CDR3 has 14 amino acids. V lost 5 bases and J lost 8; bases outside the gene matches: 14. The CDR3 sequence: CAWGRTGHAWGYTF. CDR3 bases: TGTGCCTGGGGACGGACAGGACACGCTTGGGGCTACACCTTC.

This chain joins TRBV5-1 and TRBJ1-1, with a weak D call TRBD1 (5 bases). There are 14 residues in the CDR3. Germline V CDR1 and CDR2: SGHRS, YFSETQ. V lost 0 bases and J 5 bases, leaving 11 bases between the germline ends. The CDR3 here is CASSLEQVGTEAFF. CDR3 nucleotides: TGCGCCAGCAGCTTGGAACAGGTCGGGACTGAAGCTTTCTTT.

The chain couples TRBV28 to TRBJ2-5; a weak D match, TRBD1 (7 bases). Germline loops: CDR1 MDHEN, CDR2 SYDVKM. The CDR3 length is 15 residues. Between the trimmed V and J ends, which lost 4 bases and 7 bases, there was a span of 19 bases. Here the CDR3 DNA reads TGTGCCAGCAGTTCAGGGGCCCCCCAGGGGGGGACCCAGTACTTC. It translates to CASSSGAPQGGTQYF. Looking up the rest from reference TRBV28 and TRBJ2-5 gives the full variable domain: DVKVTQSSRYLVKRTGEKVFLECVQDMDHENMFWYRQDPGLGLRLIYFSYDVKMKEKGDIPEGYSVSREKKERFSLILESASTNQTSMYLCASSSGAPQGGTQYFGPGTRLLVL.